This TCR beta chain emerged from a study of metastatic and nonmetastatic thyroid tumors. No treatment had been given to any patient before thyroid surgery. J lost 3 bases, V lost 5 bases, and 4 bases had no gene match. Germline V gives CDR1 SGHTA, CDR2 FQGTGA. The CDR3 spans 14 residues. TCRdb reassembled clones from the PCR reads with MiXCR. The sample has around 10,000 clones, almost 30% seen once. This sequence joins TRBV7-3 and TRBJ2-1, with 7 bases lining up with TRBD1. This sequence was found in a female donor with papillary thyroid cancer or a benign thyroid nodule (not recorded which). Some clones in this sample may be carry-over from other donors' samples. The sequencing sample was made of tumor tissue. CDR3 DNA: TGTGCCAGCAGCCAAGGGGACAGCTACAATGAGCAGTTCTTC. It specifies CASSQGDSYNEQFF.